The entry below describes one TCR beta chain. Its antigen remains unknown. The sample is drawn from a study of T-cell reconstitution after alpha-beta-depleted transplantation in children. V lost 5 bases and J lost 3, with 10 bases in between. The CDR3 length is 13 residues. Germline assignment: CDR1 SGHTA and CDR2 FQGNSA. The study, taken as a whole, reports: Newly made T cells mostly supplied T-cell counts and diversity one year after transplant. Several hundred graft clones that had expanded were reportedly the source of alpha-beta T cells about two months after transplant. Surviving recipient T cells and thymic progenitors accounted for the high day-60 TCRbeta diversity observed in some patients.

The TCRbeta library incorporated unique molecular identifiers. One entry per CDR3 protein results from TCRdb running MiXCR on the PCR reads. In the table there are more than 200,000 distinct CDR3 sequences, approximately 15% of which are singletons. V and J are TRBV7-2 and TRBJ1-1; the D is unclear. The receptor comes from a male patient between 2 and 15 years old who had a stem cell transplant for acute lymphoblastic leukemia, so the T cells may come from the graft donor. The sample consisted of PBMCs, mostly from graft donor cells, taken 360 days after TCRalphabeta/CD19-depleted stem cell transplant. The CDR3 DNA reads TGTGCCAGCAGCCCCCGCGAGGACACTGAAGCTTTCTTT. This encodes CASSPREDTEAFF.